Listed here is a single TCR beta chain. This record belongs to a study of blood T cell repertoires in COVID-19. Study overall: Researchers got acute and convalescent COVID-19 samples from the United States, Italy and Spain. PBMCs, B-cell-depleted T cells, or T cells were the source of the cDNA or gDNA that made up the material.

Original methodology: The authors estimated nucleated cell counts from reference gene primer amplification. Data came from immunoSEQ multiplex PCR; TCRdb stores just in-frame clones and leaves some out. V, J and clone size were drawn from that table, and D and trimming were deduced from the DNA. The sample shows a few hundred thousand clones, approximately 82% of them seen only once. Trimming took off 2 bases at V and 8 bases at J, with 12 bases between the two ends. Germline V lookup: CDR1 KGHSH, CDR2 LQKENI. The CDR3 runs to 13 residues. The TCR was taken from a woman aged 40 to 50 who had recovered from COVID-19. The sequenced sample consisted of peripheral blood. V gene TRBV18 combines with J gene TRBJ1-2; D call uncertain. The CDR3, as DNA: TGTGCCAGCTCACCATCACCAGAGGAGGGCTACACCTTC. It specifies CASSPSPEEGYTF.